This passage covers 20 T cell receptor beta chains from one sample sequenced in a study of human T cells and chemical hapten exposure. Sample time point: patch test 1, 2 weeks after DPC sensitization. The treatment was: therapeutic diphenylcyclopropenone sensitization with weekly scalp DPC. Each CDR3 protein gets one entry after TCRdb re-called the RACE reads with MiXCR. The table has about 340,000 distinct CDR3 sequences, about 7% seen once; the top ten hold 7.5% to 9%. The material sequenced was whole blood, taken in connection with sensitization to the hapten diphenylcyclopropenone (DPC). These receptors came from a woman younger than 35 with alopecia areata. Some clones in this sample may be carry-over from other donors' samples.

This clonotype was picked up a small number of times. The genes are TRBV20-1 and TRBJ1-1; D gene ambiguous. The CDR3 covers 13 residues. V lost 3 bases and J 1 base, leaving 9 bases between the germline ends. Per germline, CDR1 DFQATT and CDR2 SNEGSKA (reference sequence). The CDR3 DNA is TGCAGTGCTAGCTTCCCTGGGAACACTGAAGCTTTCTTT. It is translated as CSASFPGNTEAFF.

This clonotype was recorded at least ten times. Here the CDR3 reads CASSVAGNTIYF. The CDR3, as DNA: TGTGCCAGCAGCGTAGCTGGAAACACCATATATTTT. The V gene is TRBV9, the J gene TRBJ1-3; D is uncertain. This CDR3 has 12 residues. Per the germline V gene, CDR1 is SGDLS and CDR2 is YYNGEE. The germline V and J ends were trimmed by 0 bases and 2 bases, with 0 bases remaining between them.

This clonotype was seen many times. V is TRBV5-6 and J is TRBJ1-2, with TRBD1 as a possible D gene (6 bases). The V gene's germline CDR1 is SGHDT and CDR2 YYEEEE. V was clipped by 4 bases and J by 4 bases, with 14 bases between them. The CDR3 is made up of 14 amino acids. CDR3 protein: CASSPVAGVYGYTF. The DNA of the CDR3 is TGTGCCAGCAGCCCCGTGGCAGGGGTCTATGGCTACACCTTC.

At least ten counts were recorded for this clonotype. The rearrangement links TRBV10-3 to TRBJ2-1, with 10 positions matching TRBD1. The germline CDR1 and CDR2 sequences are ENHRY and SYGVKD. CDR3 length: 13 residues. V lost 4 bases to trimming and J lost 7 bases; unmatched junction nucleotides: 1. CDR3 region: CAISGTGGNEQFF. CDR3 sequence (DNA): TGTGCCATCAGTGGGACAGGGGGTAATGAGCAGTTCTTC.

This clonotype turned up a few times. V gene TRBV7-9 combines with J gene TRBJ2-3, with a tentative D call TRBD2 (5 bases). The V gene lost 7 bases and the J gene lost 4 bases, with 15 bases spanning the gap. Per germline, CDR1 SEHNR and CDR2 FQNEAQ (reference sequence). This CDR3 spans 14 amino acids. The CDR3 sequence: CASNPEGSADTQYF. The CDR3 DNA reads TGTGCCAGCAACCCAGAGGGATCCGCAGATACGCAGTATTTT.

The V call is TRBV5-1, the J call TRBJ1-1, with 7 bases identical to TRBD1. The CDR3 has 14 residues. Germline CDR1 is SGHRS and CDR2 is YFSETQ. V shed 3 bases, J shed 1 base, and the junction held 3 bases outside the gene matches. DNA for the CDR3: TGCGCCAGCAGCTCCCGACAGGGGAACACTGAAGCTTTCTTT. Amino acids: CASSSRQGNTEAFF.

The sample holds many counts of this clonotype. The DNA for the CDR3 is TGTGCCAGCAAAACCTGGGGTTCACCCCTCCACTTT. It yields the protein CASKTWGSPLHF. The chain joins TRBV25-1 to TRBJ1-6, with unresolved D. V was clipped by 7 bases and J by 9 bases, with 10 bases between them. Germline CDR1 is MGHDK and CDR2 is SYGVNS. The CDR3 has 12 amino acids.

The chain combines TRBV3-1 with TRBJ2-3; 7 bases are a match to TRBD2. The germline V gene encodes CDR1 LGHDT and CDR2 YNNKEL (reference sequence). V lost 6 bases and J lost 5; bases outside the gene matches: 14. The CDR3 covers 16 residues. The CDR3 DNA reads TGTGCCAGCAGGAGGAGGGAGGGGCGATATAGAGATACGCAGTATTTT. This encodes CASRRREGRYRDTQYF.

This clonotype was observed a few times. J is TRBJ1-6 and V is TRBV7-2; D unresolved. CDR1 and CDR2 from the germline V gene are SGHTA and FQGNSA. This CDR3 comprises 13 residues. The V end lost 7 bases, the J end lost 6 bases, and 10 bases lay between the germline ends. The CDR3 spells CASTKKTNSPLHF. The CDR3 region has the DNA TGTGCCAGCACCAAAAAGACTAATTCACCCCTCCACTTT. Combining the CDR3 with reference TRBV7-2 and TRBJ1-6 gives the whole variable domain GAGVSQSPSNKVTEKGKDVELRCDPISGHTALYWYRQSLGQGLEFLIYFQGNSAPDKSGLPSDRFSAERTGGSVSTLTIQRTQQEDSAVYLCASTKKTNSPLHFGNGTRLTVT.

The chain links TRBV6-5 to TRBJ2-1; 9 bases map to TRBD1. Germline V gene data show CDR1 as MNHEY and CDR2 as SVGAGI. Trimming at V came to 0 bases and at J to 10 bases, leaving 13 bases not matched to a gene. This CDR3 has 17 residues. CDR3 nucleotide sequence: TGTGCCAGCAGTTACTCTCTGACCGGGACAGGGATCCGGGAGCAGTTCTTC. Translation: CASSYSLTGTGIREQFF.

This clonotype came up a few times. This chain connects TRBV6-5 to TRBJ2-3, with 8 bases matching TRBD1. The V gene's germline CDR1 is MNHEY and CDR2 SVGAGI. This CDR3 has 15 residues. The trim removed 2 bases at V and 6 bases at J, leaving 7 bases unmatched. The CDR3 bases are TGTGCCAGCAGTTACGACAGGGGTCTCAGGGATACGCAGTATTTT. Protein: CASSYDRGLRDTQYF.

Points on this clonotype: The junction differs from germline at one of its ends, possibly a read error. The CDR3 spells CASSLGQGSGNSPPHF. DNA of the CDR3: TGTGCCAGCAGCTTAGGTCAGGGAAGCGGGAATTCACCCCCCCACTTT. The V call is TRBV7-9, the J call TRBJ1-6, with a possible D match to TRBD1 (5 bases). Germline lookup yields CDR1 SEHNR and CDR2 FQNEAQ (reference sequence). CDR3 size: 16 residues.

This clonotype was recorded a few times. V is TRBV5-1 and J is TRBJ2-3; D may be TRBD1 (6 bases). V lost 4 bases, J lost 4 bases, and 10 bases lay in between. The CDR3 spans 13 residues. The germline V gene has CDR1 SGHRS and CDR2 YFSETQ. CDR3 amino acids: CASSRGNSDTQYF. As DNA, the CDR3 is TGCGCCAGCAGCAGGGGGAACTCAGATACGCAGTATTTT. Full variable domain (outside the CDR3, taken from reference TRBV5-1 and TRBJ2-3): KAGVTQTPRYLIKTRGQQVTLSCSPISGHRSVSWYQQTPGQGLQFLFEYFSETQRNKGNFPGRFSGRQFSNSRSEMNVSTLELGDSALYLCASSRGNSDTQYFGPGTRLTVL.

The chain employs TRBV5-4 and TRBJ2-2; D unresolved. This CDR3 has 15 amino acids. V was pared by 2 bases and J by 1 base, with 9 bases between. Looked up from germline, CDR1 is SGHNT and CDR2 is YYREEE (reference sequence). The CDR3 DNA is TGTGCCAGCAGCTTCGAAATGGTGAACACCGGGGAGCTGTTTTTT. The encoded protein is CASSFEMVNTGELFF.

This clonotype has more than one count but fewer than ten. The chain carries TRBV7-6 and TRBJ1-3, with 7 bases matching TRBD1. Unmatched junction bases numbered 7, after V lost 6 bases and J lost 2 bases. Germline V gene lookup returns CDR1 SGHVS and CDR2 FNYEAQ. The CDR3 has 15 amino acids. The CDR3 reads CASRARQGAGNTIYF. The CDR3 nucleotides are TGTGCCAGCAGAGCCCGACAGGGAGCTGGAAACACCATATATTTT. Using reference TRBV7-6 and TRBJ1-3 for the parts outside the CDR3, the full variable domain is GAGVSQSPRYKVTKRGQDVALRCDPISGHVSLYWYRQALGQGPEFLTYFNYEAQQDKSGLPNDRFSAERPEGSISTLTIQRTEQRDSAMYRCASRARQGAGNTIYFGEGSWLTVV.

J is TRBJ1-3 and V is TRBV7-9; possible D gene TRBD1, 5 bases. Germline V gene sequence: CDR1 SEHNR, CDR2 FQNEAQ (reference sequence). Trimming shortened V by 0 bases and J by 2 bases, and 11 bases separated the two germline ends. The CDR3 has 16 amino acids. The CDR3 spells CASSLAGALPGNTIYF. Here the CDR3 DNA reads TGTGCCAGCAGCTTAGCAGGGGCCTTACCTGGAAACACCATATATTTT.

This clonotype was counted only a few times. The rearrangement joins TRBV18 to TRBJ1-4; no firm D call. There are 16 residues in the CDR3. Germline V CDR1 and CDR2: KGHSH, LQKENI. V was trimmed by 6 bases and J by 6 bases, leaving 20 bases between them. The CDR3 is CASSVFKGSGDEKLFF. For the CDR3, the DNA is TGTGCCAGCTCTGTATTTAAAGGGTCGGGCGATGAAAAACTGTTTTTT.

This clonotype was counted many times. V usage is TRBV4-2 and J usage is TRBJ2-4; D not certain. CDR1 is LGHNA and CDR2 is YNFKEQ in the germline V gene. Trimming took off 0 bases at V and 0 bases at J, with 12 bases between the two ends. CDR3 size: 17 residues. The CDR3 DNA reads TGTGCCAGCAGCCAAGACGCGGCGAGCATAGCCAAAAACATTCAGTACTTC. It is translated as CASSQDAASIAKNIQYF.

Comments on this clonotype: One junction end does not reproduce the germline sequence, and a read error may be involved. The chain links TRBV7-7 to TRBJ2-5; D gene unclear. This CDR3 is built from 14 residues. Germline assignment: CDR1 SSHAT and CDR2 FNYEAQ (reference sequence). Written as DNA, the CDR3 is TGTGCTAGCAGCCCAACCCGCGCCGGAGAGACCCAGTACTTC. Residues: CASSPTRAGETQYF. The variable domain in full, with the rest retrieved from reference TRBV7-7 and TRBJ2-5, is GAGVSQSPRYKVTKRGQDVTLRCDPISSHATLYWYQQALGQGPEFLTYFNYEAQPDKSGLPSDRFSAERPEGSISTLTIQRTEQRDSAMYRCASSPTRAGETQYFGPGTRLLVL.

The rearrangement links TRBV5-1 to TRBJ2-3; D is unclear. The V end was cut by 5 bases, the J end by 4 bases, with 11 bases between. The germline CDR1 and CDR2 sequences are SGHRS and YFSETQ. This CDR3 contains 13 residues. DNA of the CDR3: TGCGCCAGCAGTTCGACTGGTCCAGATACGCAGTATTTT. This encodes CASSSTGPDTQYF.